The T cell receptor beta chain described here comes from a study of regulatory T cells in long-lasting Graves disease. Sample time point: persistent/refractory GD, antithyroid drugs over 5 years with positive TRAb. The authors made the TCR library using RNA they extracted from PBMCs. This clonotype was seen only once. Per the germline V gene, CDR1 is SQVTM and CDR2 is ANQGSEA. This CDR3 contains 16 residues. V lost 6 bases and J lost 2; bases outside the gene matches: 11. According to the study, TCR beta libraries were built with iRepertoire HTBI primers and CDR3-region Arm-PCR. TCRdb re-called the multiplex PCR reads with MiXCR, one entry per CDR3 protein. Of 450,000 or so distinct CDR3 sequences detected, less than 25% appear once; the ten largest clones hold about 8.3%.

The chain is built from TRBV29-1 and TRBJ2-7; 12 bases match TRBD2. The sequences come from peripheral blood mononuclear cells (PBMCs), collected when the disease was refractory, from a patient treated with antithyroid drugs. The TCR originated in a female donor with Graves disease. CDR3 sequence reads: CSVVPTSGRFAYEQYF. For the CDR3, the DNA is TGCAGCGTCGTACCTACTAGCGGGAGGTTTGCCTACGAGCAGTACTTC.